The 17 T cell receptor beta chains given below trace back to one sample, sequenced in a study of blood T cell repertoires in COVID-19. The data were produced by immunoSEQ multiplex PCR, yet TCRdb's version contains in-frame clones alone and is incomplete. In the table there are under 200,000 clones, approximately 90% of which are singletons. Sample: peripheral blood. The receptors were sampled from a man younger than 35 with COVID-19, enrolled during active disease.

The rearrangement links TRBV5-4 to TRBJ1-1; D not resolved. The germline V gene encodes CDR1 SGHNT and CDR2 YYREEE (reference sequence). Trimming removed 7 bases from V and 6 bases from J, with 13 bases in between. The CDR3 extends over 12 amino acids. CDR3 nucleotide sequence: TGTGCCAGCCGCTCCGCACATGCTGAAGCTTTCTTT. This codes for CASRSAHAEAFF.

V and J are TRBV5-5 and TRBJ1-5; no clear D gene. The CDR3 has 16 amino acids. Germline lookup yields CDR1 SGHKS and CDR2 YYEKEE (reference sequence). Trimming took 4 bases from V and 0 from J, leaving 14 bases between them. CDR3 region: CASSRGDIYSNQPQHF. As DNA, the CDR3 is TGTGCCAGCAGCCGGGGAGACATTTATAGCAATCAGCCCCAGCATTTT.

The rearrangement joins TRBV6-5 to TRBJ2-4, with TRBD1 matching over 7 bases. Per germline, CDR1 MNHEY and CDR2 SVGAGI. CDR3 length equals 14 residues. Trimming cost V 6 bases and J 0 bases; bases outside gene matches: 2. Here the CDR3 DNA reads TGTGCCAGCAGCACAGGGGAAGCCAAAAACATTCAGTACTTC. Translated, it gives CASSTGEAKNIQYF.

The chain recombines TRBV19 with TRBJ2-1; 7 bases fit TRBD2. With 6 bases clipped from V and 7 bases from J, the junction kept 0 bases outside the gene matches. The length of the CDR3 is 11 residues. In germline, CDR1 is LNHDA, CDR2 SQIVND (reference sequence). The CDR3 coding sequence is TGTGCCAGTAGGGGGGGGAATGAGCAGTTCTTC. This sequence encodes CASRGGNEQFF.

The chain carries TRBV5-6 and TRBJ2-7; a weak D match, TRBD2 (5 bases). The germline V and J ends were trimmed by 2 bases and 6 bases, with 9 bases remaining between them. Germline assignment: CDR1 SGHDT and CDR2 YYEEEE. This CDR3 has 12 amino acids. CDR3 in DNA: TGTGCCAGCAGCTTAGGAGGAGGCGAGCAGTACTTC. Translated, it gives CASSLGGGEQYF.

Here the CDR3 DNA reads TGTGCCAGCAGCTCTAAGACTCTCACTACGCAGTATTTT. Translation: CASSSKTLTTQYF. The chain couples TRBV7-8 to TRBJ2-3; D gene uncertain. CDR1 is SGHVS and CDR2 is FQNEAQ in the germline V gene. Deletions cut 4 bases from V and 8 bases from J, with 13 bases between. The length of the CDR3 is 13 residues.

CDR3 sequence reads: CASSQGDRVSETQYF. In DNA form, the CDR3 reads TGTGCCAGCAGCCAAGGGGACAGGGTCAGCGAGACCCAGTACTTC. This chain joins TRBV4-2 and TRBJ2-5; 9 bases map to TRBD1. Losses at the gene ends were 1 base for V and 5 bases for J; bases not matched to a gene: 5. The CDR3 totals 15 residues. CDR1 LGHNA and CDR2 YNFKEQ come from the germline V gene.

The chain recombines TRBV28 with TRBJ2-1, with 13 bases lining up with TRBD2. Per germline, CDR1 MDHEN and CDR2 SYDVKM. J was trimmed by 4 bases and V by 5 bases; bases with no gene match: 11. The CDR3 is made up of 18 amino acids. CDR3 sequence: CASSRLAGGPRQYNEQFF. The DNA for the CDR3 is TGTGCCAGCAGTCGACTAGCGGGAGGCCCGAGACAATACAATGAGCAGTTCTTC. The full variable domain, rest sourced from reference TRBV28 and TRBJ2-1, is DVKVTQSSRYLVKRTGEKVFLECVQDMDHENMFWYRQDPGLGLRLIYFSYDVKMKEKGDIPEGYSVSREKKERFSLILESASTNQTSMYLCASSRLAGGPRQYNEQFFGPGTRLTVL.

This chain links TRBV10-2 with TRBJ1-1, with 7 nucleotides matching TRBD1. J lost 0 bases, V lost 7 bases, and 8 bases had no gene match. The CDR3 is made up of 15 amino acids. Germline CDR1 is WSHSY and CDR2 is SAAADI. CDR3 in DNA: TGCGCCAGCAAAACAAGGGGGCGTATGAACACTGAAGCTTTCTTT. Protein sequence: CASKTRGRMNTEAFF.

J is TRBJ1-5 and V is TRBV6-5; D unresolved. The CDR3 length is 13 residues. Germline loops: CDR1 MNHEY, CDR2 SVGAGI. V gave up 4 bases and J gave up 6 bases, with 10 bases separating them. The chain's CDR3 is CASSSRVGQPQHF. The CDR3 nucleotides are TGTGCCAGCAGTTCCCGAGTCGGTCAGCCCCAGCATTTT.

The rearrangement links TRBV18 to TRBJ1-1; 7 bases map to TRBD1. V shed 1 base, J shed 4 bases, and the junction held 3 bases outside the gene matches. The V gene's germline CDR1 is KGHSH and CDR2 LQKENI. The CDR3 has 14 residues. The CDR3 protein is CASSPLRDSTEAFF. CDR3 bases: TGTGCCAGCTCACCACTCCGGGACAGCACTGAAGCTTTCTTT.

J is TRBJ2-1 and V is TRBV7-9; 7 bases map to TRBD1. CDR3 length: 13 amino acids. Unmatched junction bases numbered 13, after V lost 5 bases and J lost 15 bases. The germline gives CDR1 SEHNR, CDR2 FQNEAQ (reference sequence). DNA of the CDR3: TGTGCCAGCAGCCAAACGACCGGGACAGAGGGGTTCTTC. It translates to CASSQTTGTEGFF.

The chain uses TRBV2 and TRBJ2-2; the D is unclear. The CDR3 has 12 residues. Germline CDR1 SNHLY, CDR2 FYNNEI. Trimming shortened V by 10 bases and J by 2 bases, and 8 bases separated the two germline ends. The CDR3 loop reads CAITANTGELFF. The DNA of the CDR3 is TGTGCCATTACAGCCAACACCGGGGAGCTGTTTTTT.

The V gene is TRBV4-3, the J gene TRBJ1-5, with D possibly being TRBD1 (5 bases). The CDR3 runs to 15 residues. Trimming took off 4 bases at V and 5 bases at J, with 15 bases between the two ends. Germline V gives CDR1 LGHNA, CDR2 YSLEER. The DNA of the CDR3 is TGCGCCAGCAGCCTCTCGTGGGGGAGGGATCAGCCCCAGCATTTT. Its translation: CASSLSWGRDQPQHF.

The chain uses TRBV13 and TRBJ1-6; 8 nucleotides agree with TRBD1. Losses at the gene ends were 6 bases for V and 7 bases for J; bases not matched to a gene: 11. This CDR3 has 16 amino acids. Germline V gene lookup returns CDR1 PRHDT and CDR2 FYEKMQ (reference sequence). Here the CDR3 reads CASRDRGRSGNSPLHF. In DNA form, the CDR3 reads TGTGCCAGCAGAGACAGGGGTAGGTCGGGCAATTCACCCCTCCACTTT.

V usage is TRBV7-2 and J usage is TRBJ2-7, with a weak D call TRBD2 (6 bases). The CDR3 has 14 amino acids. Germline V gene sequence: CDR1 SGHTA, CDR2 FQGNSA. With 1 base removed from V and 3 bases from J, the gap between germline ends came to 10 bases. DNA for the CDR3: TGTGCCAGCAGCTTAGGGGGTAGCGGCTACGAGCAGTACTTC. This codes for CASSLGGSGYEQYF.

CDR3 in DNA: TGTGCCAGCAGCCCCGCCCGCGCGGGAGCCGCCACAGATACGCAGTATTTT. It translates to CASSPARAGAATDTQYF. The J gene is TRBJ2-3, the V gene TRBV7-8; 7 bases match TRBD2. The CDR3 spans 17 residues. Germline CDR1 and CDR2: SGHVS and FQNEAQ. J lost 2 bases, V lost 5 bases, and 13 bases had no gene match.